Listed below are T cell receptor beta chains from one sample, sequenced in a study of blood T cell repertoires in COVID-19. The protocol was immunoSEQ multiplex PCR, while the TCRdb copy is restricted to in-frame clones and leaves out a portion. The data hold fewer than 350,000 clones, with around 86% observed a single time. Material for sequencing was PBMCs or T cells enriched from blood (not recorded which). The receptor set was obtained from a woman aged 40 to 50 who had recovered from COVID-19. Both conserved end residues are part of each CDR3. Each record gives: J gene, D gene, clone size, CDR3 length, V gene, CDR3 protein, CDR3 DNA. A D gene is named only where the DNA matches it firmly. Only some rows state a clone size, as once, few, many or a class for expanded clones.

TRBJ1-3 | TRBD1 | - | 16 | TRBV9 | CASSTRTGDGGNTIYF | TGTGCCAGCAGCACCCGGACAGGGGACGGAGGAAACACCATATATTTT
TRBJ2-7 | TRBD2 | - | 13 | TRBV29-1 | CSVGLAGTNEQYF | TGCAGCGTTGGACTAGCGGGGACCAACGAGCAGTACTTC
TRBJ1-1 | - | - | 19 | TRBV11-2 | CASATTTGGSAFGDTEAFF | TGTGCCAGCGCCACCACTACCGGGGGATCGGCATTCGGGGACACTGAAGCTTTCTTT
TRBJ2-5 | TRBD2 | - | 16 | TRBV5-1 | CASSTNRAGPEETQYF | TGCGCCAGCAGTACTAATAGAGCGGGACCGGAAGAGACCCAGTACTTC
TRBJ1-3 | - | - | 11 | TRBV6-4 | CASSEIGTIYF | TGTGCCAGCAGTGAGATCGGGACCATATATTTT
TRBJ2-7 | TRBD1 | - | 12 | TRBV28 | CASSLQGYEQYF | TGTGCCAGCAGTCTACAGGGGTACGAGCAGTACTTC
TRBJ2-2 | TRBD2 | once | 15 | TRBV7-9 | CASRFSGRSTGELFF | TGTGCCAGCAGGTTTAGCGGGAGGTCCACCGGGGAGCTGTTTTTT
TRBJ1-2 | - | - | 17 | TRBV27 | CASTGQRASSLNYGYTF | TGTGCCAGCACCGGACAACGAGCAAGTAGCTTGAACTATGGCTACACCTTC
TRBJ1-6 | - | - | 13 | TRBV9 | CASSSDRNSPLHF | TGTGCCAGCAGCTCGGACAGAAATTCACCCCTCCACTTT
TRBJ2-5 | - | - | 16 | TRBV5-4 | CASSLRAGGGRETQYF | TGTGCCAGCAGCCTGAGAGCCGGAGGGGGCAGGGAGACCCAGTACTTC
TRBJ1-1 | - | - | 13 | TRBV10-3 | CAISDTQNTEAFF | TGTGCCATCAGTGATACTCAGAACACTGAAGCTTTCTTT
TRBJ2-7 | - | - | 15 | TRBV11-2 | CASSSTVRRVDEQYF | TGTGCCAGCAGCTCCACCGTCCGGAGGGTCGATGAGCAGTACTTC
TRBJ1-2 | TRBD1 | - | 17 | TRBV23-1 | CASIQGPGQQVNYGYTF | TGCGCCAGCATCCAAGGGCCGGGACAGCAAGTAAACTATGGCTACACCTTC
TRBJ1-5 | - | - | 13 | TRBV10-2 | CASMSAGNQPQHF | TGCGCCAGCATGAGTGCAGGGAATCAGCCCCAGCATTTT
TRBJ1-1 | - | - | 15 | TRBV21-1 | CASSKEGGMNTEAFF | TGTGCCAGCAGCAAAGAAGGGGGCATGAACACTGAAGCTTTCTTT
TRBJ2-1 | - | - | 15 | TRBV30 | CAWSVVGRRHNEQFF | TGTGCCTGGAGTGTAGTGGGGAGGCGACACAATGAGCAGTTCTTC
TRBJ2-7 | TRBD2 | - | 15 | TRBV6-2/TRBV6-3 | CASSPGLAADYEQYF | TGTGCCAGCAGCCCGGGACTAGCGGCGGACTACGAGCAGTACTTC
TRBJ1-1 | TRBD1 | - | 15 | TRBV6-5 | CASSTGDRGNTEAFF | TGTGCCAGCAGTACCGGGGACAGGGGGAACACTGAAGCTTTCTTT
TRBJ1-3 | - | - | 15 | TRBV5-1 | CASSLGGPGGNTIYF | TGCGCCAGCAGCTTGGGAGGTCCAGGGGGAAACACCATATATTTT
TRBJ2-7 | TRBD2 | - | 17 | TRBV4-1 | CASSQKSSGSPPYEQYF | TGCGCCAGCAGCCAAAAGTCGAGCGGGAGTCCCCCCTACGAGCAGTACTTC
TRBJ1-2 | - | once | 13 | TRBV29-1 | CSAKRGTGYGYTF | TGCAGCGCTAAGCGGGGGACGGGCTATGGCTACACCTTC
TRBJ1-4 | - | - | 13 | TRBV5-6 | CASSLDRDEKLFF | TGTGCCAGCAGCTTGGATCGGGATGAAAAACTGTTTTTT
TRBJ2-7 | TRBD1 | - | 16 | TRBV18 | CASSRQGAKGSYEQYF | TGTGCCAGCTCAAGACAGGGGGCGAAAGGCTCCTACGAGCAGTACTTC
TRBJ2-7 | TRBD2 | - | 15 | TRBV27 | CASSVTSGGAYEQYF | TGTGCCAGCAGTGTCACTAGCGGGGGGGCCTACGAGCAGTACTTC
TRBJ1-2 | - | - | 16 | TRBV7-9 | CASSIHGYSLNYGYTF | TGTGCCAGCAGCATCCACGGTTACAGCCTGAACTATGGCTACACCTTC
TRBJ1-2 | - | - | 11 | TRBV10-3 | CAIMYAEYYTF | TGTGCCATCATGTACGCGGAATACTACACCTTC
TRBJ2-1 | - | - | 16 | TRBV28 | CASSSSGRGSYNEQFF | -
TRBJ1-2 | - | - | 13 | TRBV30 | CAWSLNPGDGYTF | TGTGCCTGGAGCTTAAATCCCGGGGATGGCTACACCTTC
TRBJ1-3 | - | - | 15 | TRBV2 | CASSGRGAGGNTIYF | TGTGCCAGCAGTGGTCGGGGGGCTGGAGGAAACACCATATATTTT